Each of the 21 T cell receptor beta chains below was sequenced from the same sample in a study of shared clonotypes between healthy human individuals (dated by TCRdb to 2020 to 2022). The method behind the library was the immunoSEQ multiplex PCR assay. TCRdb retrieved this table from immuneACCESS and kept in-frame rearrangements only. Not all clones are present; in checked studies, unresolved V genes account for under half, and no reason is known for the remainder. The sample table contains 2 million to 2.5 million clones; only one count was recorded for 85% to 95% of them. Around 1.7% of the sample goes to the ten largest clones. CD8 naive samples consisted of CD45RO-negative cells that were positively selected for CCR7, yielding a CD45RA+CCR7+ population without TemRA cells. Sequences were obtained from naive CD8+ T cells from PBMCs. The intended sense of this specimen's cell subset or site label: CD45RA+CCR7+. Receptors originate from a man younger than 35 in good health. Some clones in this sample may be carry-over from other donors' samples.

This clone was picked up a small number of times. The rearrangement joins TRBV27 to TRBJ1-5; D is undetermined. V lost 7 bases to trimming and J lost 1 base, with 11 bases between them. Germline V gives CDR1 MNHEY, CDR2 SMNVEV (reference sequence). This CDR3 comprises 14 residues. The CDR3 DNA reads TGTGCCAGCAACAACGACGGGAGCAATCAGCCCCAGCATTTT. Its translation is CASNNDGSNQPQHF.

This sequence joins TRBV5-1 and TRBJ2-7; 10 bases match TRBD1. The CDR3 sequence is 18 residues long. V lost 7 bases and J lost 4; bases outside the gene matches: 20. Germline V gene sequence: CDR1 SGHRS, CDR2 YFSETQ. The CDR3 protein is CASQSRLLAGQGIYEQYF. The CDR3 DNA sequence: TGCGCCAGCCAATCAAGACTACTGGCGGGACAGGGGATATACGAGCAGTACTTC.

The chain joins TRBV27 to TRBJ2-1, with 8 positions matching TRBD2. The CDR3 loop spans 17 amino acids. J gave up 0 bases and V 6 bases, and 10 bases lay outside the gene matches. Germline loops: CDR1 MNHEY, CDR2 SMNVEV (reference sequence). For the CDR3, the DNA is TGTGCCAGCAGGAACTTCATAGCGGGAAACTCCTACAATGAGCAGTTCTTC. Translating it yields CASRNFIAGNSYNEQFF.

The chain is built from TRBV28 and TRBJ2-1, with 9 nucleotides matching TRBD2. J lost 2 bases, V lost 3 bases, and 11 bases had no gene match. Germline CDR1 MDHEN, CDR2 SYDVKM. The CDR3 extends over 18 amino acids. Here the CDR3 DNA reads TGTGCCAGCAGTTTTGAAGCTAGCGGGACCCAACCCTACAATGAGCAGTTCTTC. This translates into CASSFEASGTQPYNEQFF.

To note about this clone: Germline and junction disagree at one end, which may indicate a read error. The J gene is TRBJ2-1, the V gene TRBV29-1; the D call may be TRBD1 or TRBD2 (6 bases each). Germline assignment: CDR1 SQVTM and CDR2 ANQGSEA. The CDR3 totals 11 residues. The CDR3 here is CSVETGTRTIF. The CDR3 DNA reads as TGCAGCGTTGAAACTGGGACAAGGACTATCTTC.

The chain recombines TRBV29-1 with TRBJ1-1, with TRBD1 as a possible D gene (5 bases). From germline, CDR1 is SQVTM and CDR2 ANQGSEA. The CDR3 sequence is 13 residues long. Trimming pared 7 bases from V and 0 bases from J, leaving 12 bases between. Here the CDR3 reads CSGLGRLNTEAFF. The CDR3 nucleotides are TGCAGCGGGCTGGGACGGTTGAACACTGAAGCTTTCTTT.

The V call is TRBV27, the J call TRBJ2-7, with D possibly being TRBD1 (5 bases). The V gene's germline CDR1 is MNHEY and CDR2 SMNVEV (reference sequence). V was pared by 5 bases and J by 0 bases, with 20 bases between. There are 17 residues in the CDR3. The CDR3 here is CASSPVREYSYSYEQYF. In DNA form, the CDR3 reads TGTGCCAGCAGTCCCGTCAGGGAATACTCCTACTCCTACGAGCAGTACTTC.

This clone showed up just once. This rearrangement joins TRBV27 to TRBJ1-4; 8 bases are a match to TRBD1. Unmatched junction bases numbered 12, after V lost 3 bases and J lost 6 bases. CDR1 is MNHEY, CDR2 SMNVEV, per germline (reference sequence). The CDR3 is made up of 17 amino acids. CDR3 region: CASSFRGQVGPYEKLFF. The CDR3, as DNA: TGTGCCAGCAGTTTCAGGGGGCAAGTAGGGCCGTATGAAAAACTGTTTTTT.

The chain uses TRBV28 and TRBJ2-7; maybe TRBD2 (5 bases). The V end lost 4 bases, the J end lost 2 bases, and 12 bases lay between the germline ends. CDR1 is MDHEN and CDR2 is SYDVKM in the germline V gene. The CDR3 extends over 14 amino acids. CDR3 nucleotide sequence: TGTGCCAGCAGTTCTGCCCTGGGAGCCTACGAGCAGTACTTC. Translated: CASSSALGAYEQYF.

In DNA, the CDR3 is TGTGCCAGCAGCTTCGTTGGAGTGAATGAAAAACTGTTTTTT. It specifies CASSFVGVNEKLFF. V gene TRBV7-2 combines with J gene TRBJ1-4; D is uncertain. Trimming removed 3 bases from V and 5 bases from J, with 10 bases in between. The CDR3 covers 14 residues. In germline, CDR1 is SGHTA, CDR2 FQGNSA.

CDR3 DNA: TGTGCCAGCAGTGGGGTAGGTGAAGCTTTCTTT. Protein sequence: CASSGVGEAFF. The J gene is TRBJ1-1, the V gene TRBV2, with unresolved D. Looked up from germline, CDR1 is SNHLY and CDR2 is FYNNEI. The CDR3 sequence is 11 residues long. V lost 4 bases and J lost 7, with 7 bases in between.

This clone occurred once. This chain links TRBV19 with TRBJ2-7, with D possibly matching TRBD1 (5 bases). Germline V lookup: CDR1 LNHDA, CDR2 SQIVND (reference sequence). Trimming cost V 5 bases and J 3 bases, with 14 bases left between them. CDR3 length: 14 residues. CDR3 sequence reads: CASSEGQVLYEQYF. As DNA, the CDR3 is TGTGCCAGTAGTGAAGGACAAGTCCTCTACGAGCAGTACTTC.

The chain's CDR3 is CASSSRKGTAGEAFF. CDR3 nucleotide sequence: TGTGCCAGCAGCTCCCGAAAAGGGACAGCTGGTGAAGCTTTCTTT. The chain recombines TRBV11-2 with TRBJ1-1, with 7 bases fitting TRBD1. Trimming at V came to 4 bases and at J to 7 bases, leaving 12 bases not matched to a gene. The CDR3 extends over 15 amino acids. Germline assignment: CDR1 SGHAT and CDR2 FQNNGV.

The V gene is TRBV19, the J gene TRBJ2-1, with D perhaps TRBD2 (5 bases). Germline V CDR1 and CDR2: LNHDA, SQIVND (reference sequence). This CDR3 region has 15 residues. Deletions cut 3 bases from V and 4 bases from J, with 13 bases between. In nucleotides, the CDR3 is TGTGCCAGTAGTATCTCCTCCACGGGGTACAATGAGCAGTTCTTC. Protein product: CASSISSTGYNEQFF.

This chain links TRBV7-9 with TRBJ2-5; TRBD2 might be the D (6 bases). Germline V lookup: CDR1 SEHNR, CDR2 FQNEAQ (reference sequence). CDR3 length equals 16 residues. V was pared by 2 bases and J by 1 base, with 14 bases between. The CDR3 sequence: CASSLRWAGTQETQYF. In DNA form, the CDR3 reads TGTGCCAGCAGCTTAAGGTGGGCGGGAACCCAAGAGACCCAGTACTTC.

The CDR3 loop reads CASIPLGSKETQYF. The CDR3 DNA is TGTGCCAGCATTCCTTTGGGCAGTAAAGAGACCCAGTACTTC. The chain has TRBV28 and TRBJ2-5; D is ambiguous. The CDR3 is 14 residues long. Germline-derived CDR1 and CDR2 are MDHEN and SYDVKM. Trimming took 7 bases from V and 3 from J, leaving 15 bases between them.

V gene TRBV5-1 combines with J gene TRBJ2-3, with TRBD2 matching over 13 bases. The CDR3 runs to 18 residues. With V trimmed by 4 bases and J by 3 bases, 11 bases remained unmatched. From germline, CDR1 is SGHRS and CDR2 YFSETQ. CDR3 amino acids: CASSRWSGTSGKTDTQYF. In DNA, the CDR3 is TGCGCCAGCAGCCGGTGGTCCGGGACTAGCGGGAAGACAGATACGCAGTATTTT.

The genes are TRBV13 and TRBJ2-5; D remains ambiguous. The V end lost 2 bases, the J end lost 2 bases, and 3 bases lay between the germline ends. The CDR3 is 12 amino acids. The germline V gene encodes CDR1 PRHDT and CDR2 FYEKMQ (reference sequence). This CDR3 reads CASSLKQETQYF. CDR3 DNA sequence: TGTGCCAGCAGCTTAAAGCAAGAGACCCAGTACTTC.

The chain joins TRBV30 to TRBJ2-7; D may correspond to TRBD1 or TRBD2 (5 bases each). This CDR3 is 15 amino acids long. CDR1 and CDR2 from the germline V gene are GTSNPN and SVGIG (reference sequence). V was pared by 0 bases and J by 7 bases, with 19 bases between. Here the CDR3 reads CAWSVGLGAGREQYF. CDR3 bases: TGTGCCTGGAGTGTAGGGCTCGGGGCAGGGCGGGAGCAGTACTTC.

The CDR3 DNA follows: TGTGCCAGCAGACTCACCCCCCAGCGAGGCTCCTACGAGCAGTACTTC. Translation: CASRLTPQRGSYEQYF. The chain has TRBV28 and TRBJ2-7; no definite D call. Germline-derived CDR1 and CDR2 are MDHEN and SYDVKM. The germline V and J ends were trimmed by 6 bases and 0 bases, with 18 bases remaining between them. The CDR3 runs 16 residues.

In its sample, this clone was seen once. CDR3 amino acids: CASPGTGNNSPLHF. The CDR3 coding sequence is TGTGCCAGCCCGGGGACGGGAAATAATTCACCCCTCCACTTT. V usage is TRBV6-1 and J usage is TRBJ1-6; a possible D gene is TRBD1 (5 bases). CDR1 is MNHNS and CDR2 is SASEGT in the germline V gene. Trimming removed 8 bases from V and 5 bases from J, with 13 bases in between. The CDR3 spans 14 residues.